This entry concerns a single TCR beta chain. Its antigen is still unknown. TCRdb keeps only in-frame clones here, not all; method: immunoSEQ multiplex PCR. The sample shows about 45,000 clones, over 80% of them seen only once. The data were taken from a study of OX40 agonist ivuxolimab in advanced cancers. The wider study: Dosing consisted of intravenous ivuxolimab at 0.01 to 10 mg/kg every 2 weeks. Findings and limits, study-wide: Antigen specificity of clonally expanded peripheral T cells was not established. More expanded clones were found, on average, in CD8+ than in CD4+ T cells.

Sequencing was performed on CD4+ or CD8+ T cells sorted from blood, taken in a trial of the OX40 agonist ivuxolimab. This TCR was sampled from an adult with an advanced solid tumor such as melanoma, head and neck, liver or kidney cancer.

The CDR3 DNA reads as TGTGCCAGCAGTGAATTGGGGACAGGGACAGGTGAAAAACTGTTTTTT. As protein: CASSELGTGTGEKLFF. The V call is TRBV25-1, the J call TRBJ1-4; TRBD1 matches at 9 bases. The V segment lost 1 base and the J segment 7 bases; nucleotides outside the gene matches: 7. CDR1 MGHDK and CDR2 SYGVNS come from the germline V gene. The CDR3 consists of 16 residues.